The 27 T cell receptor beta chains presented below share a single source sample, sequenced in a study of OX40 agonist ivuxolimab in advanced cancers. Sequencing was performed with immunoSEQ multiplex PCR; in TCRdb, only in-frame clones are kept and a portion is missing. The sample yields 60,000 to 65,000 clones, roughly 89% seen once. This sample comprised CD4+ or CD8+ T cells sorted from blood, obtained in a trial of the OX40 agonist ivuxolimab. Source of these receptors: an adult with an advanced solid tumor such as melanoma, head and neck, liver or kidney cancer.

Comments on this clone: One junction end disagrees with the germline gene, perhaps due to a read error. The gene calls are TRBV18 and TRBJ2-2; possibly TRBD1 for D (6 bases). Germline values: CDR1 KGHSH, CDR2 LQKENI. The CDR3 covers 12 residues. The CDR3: CASSPEGQGRIF. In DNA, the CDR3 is TGTGCCAGCTCACCAGAAGGGCAGGGGCGGATTTTT.

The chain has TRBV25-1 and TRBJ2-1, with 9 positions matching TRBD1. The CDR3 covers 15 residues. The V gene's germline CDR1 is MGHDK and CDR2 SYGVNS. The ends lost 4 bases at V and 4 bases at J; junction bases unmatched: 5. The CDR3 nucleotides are TGTGCCAGCAGTGTGGGGGGACAGGGTTACAATGAGCAGTTCTTC. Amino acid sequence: CASSVGGQGYNEQFF. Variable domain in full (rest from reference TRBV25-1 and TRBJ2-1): EADIYQTPRYLVIGTGKKITLECSQTMGHDKMYWYQQDPGMELHLIHYSYGVNSTEKGDLSSESTVSRIRTEHFPLTLESARPSHTSQYLCASSVGGQGYNEQFFGPGTRLTVL.

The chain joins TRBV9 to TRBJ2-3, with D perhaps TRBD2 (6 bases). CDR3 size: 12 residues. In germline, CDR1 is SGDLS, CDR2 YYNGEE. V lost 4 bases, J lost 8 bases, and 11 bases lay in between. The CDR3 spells CASSHPGVTQYF. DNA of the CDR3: TGTGCCAGCAGCCATCCGGGGGTTACGCAGTATTTT.

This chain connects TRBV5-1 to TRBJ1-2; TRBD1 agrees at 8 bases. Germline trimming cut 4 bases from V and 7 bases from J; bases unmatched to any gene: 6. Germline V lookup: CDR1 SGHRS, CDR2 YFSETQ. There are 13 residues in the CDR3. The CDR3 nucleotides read TGCGCCAGCAGCCCCCGGGACAGGATTGGCTACACCTTC. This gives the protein CASSPRDRIGYTF. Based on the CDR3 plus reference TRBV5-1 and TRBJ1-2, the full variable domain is KAGVTQTPRYLIKTRGQQVTLSCSPISGHRSVSWYQQTPGQGLQFLFEYFSETQRNKGNFPGRFSGRQFSNSRSEMNVSTLELGDSALYLCASSPRDRIGYTFGSGTRLTVV.

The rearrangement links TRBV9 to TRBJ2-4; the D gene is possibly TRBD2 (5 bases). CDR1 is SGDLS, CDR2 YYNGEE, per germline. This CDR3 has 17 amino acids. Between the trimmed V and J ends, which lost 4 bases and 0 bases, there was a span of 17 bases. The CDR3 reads CASSPSPGNLAKNIQYF. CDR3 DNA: TGTGCCAGCAGCCCCTCGCCGGGAAACCTAGCCAAAAACATTCAGTACTTC.

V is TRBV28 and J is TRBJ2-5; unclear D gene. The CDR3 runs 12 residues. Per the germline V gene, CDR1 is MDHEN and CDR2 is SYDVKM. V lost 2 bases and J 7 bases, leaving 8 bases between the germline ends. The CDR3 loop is CASSLPRGTQYF. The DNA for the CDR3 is TGTGCCAGCAGTTTACCGCGCGGGACCCAGTACTTC.

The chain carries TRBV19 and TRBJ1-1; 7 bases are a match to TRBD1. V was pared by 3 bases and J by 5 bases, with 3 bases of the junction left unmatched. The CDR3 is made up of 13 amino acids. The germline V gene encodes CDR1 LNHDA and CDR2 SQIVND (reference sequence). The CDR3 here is CASSMDRFTEAFF. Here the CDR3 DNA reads TGTGCCAGTAGTATGGACAGGTTTACTGAAGCTTTCTTT.

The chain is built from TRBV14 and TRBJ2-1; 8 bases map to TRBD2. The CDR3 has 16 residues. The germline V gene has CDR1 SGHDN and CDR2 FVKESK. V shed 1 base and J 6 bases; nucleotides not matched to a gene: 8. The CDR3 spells CASSQGTGGRINEQFF. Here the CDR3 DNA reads TGTGCCAGCAGCCAAGGAACGGGAGGGCGGATCAATGAGCAGTTCTTC.

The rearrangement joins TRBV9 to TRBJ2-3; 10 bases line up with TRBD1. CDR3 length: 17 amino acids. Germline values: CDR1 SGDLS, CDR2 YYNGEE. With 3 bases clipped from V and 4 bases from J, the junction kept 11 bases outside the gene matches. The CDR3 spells CASSAYRDRGLPDTQYF. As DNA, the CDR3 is TGTGCCAGCAGCGCGTACCGGGACAGGGGCCTCCCAGATACGCAGTATTTT.

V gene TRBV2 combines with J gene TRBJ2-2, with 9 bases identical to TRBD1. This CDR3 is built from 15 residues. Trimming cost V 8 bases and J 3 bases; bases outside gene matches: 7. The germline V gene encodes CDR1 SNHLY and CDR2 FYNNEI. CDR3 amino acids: CASRTGGAHTGELFF. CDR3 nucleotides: TGTGCCAGCCGAACAGGGGGCGCACACACCGGGGAGCTGTTTTTT. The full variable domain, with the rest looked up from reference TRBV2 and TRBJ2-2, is EPEVTQTPSHQVTQMGQEVILRCVPISNHLYFYWYRQILGQKVEFLVSFYNNEISEKSEIFDDQFSVERPDGSNFTLKIRSTKLEDSAMYFCASRTGGAHTGELFFGEGSRLTVL.

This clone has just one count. CDR3 nucleotide sequence: TGTGCCAGCTCACCGGAAATAGCTCTGAGATCCCCCGGGGAGCTGTTTTTT. Translation gives CASSPEIALRSPGELFF. The rearrangement links TRBV18 to TRBJ2-2; no reliable D call. The ends were cut back, 3 bases at V and 6 bases at J, with 20 bases in the middle. The CDR3 runs 17 residues. CDR1 and CDR2 (germline): KGHSH, LQKENI.

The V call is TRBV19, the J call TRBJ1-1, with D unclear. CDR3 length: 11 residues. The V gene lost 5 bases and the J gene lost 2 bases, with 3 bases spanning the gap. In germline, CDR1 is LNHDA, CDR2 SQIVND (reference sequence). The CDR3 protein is CASSQNTEAFF. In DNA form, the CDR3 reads TGTGCCAGTAGTCAAAACACTGAAGCTTTCTTT.

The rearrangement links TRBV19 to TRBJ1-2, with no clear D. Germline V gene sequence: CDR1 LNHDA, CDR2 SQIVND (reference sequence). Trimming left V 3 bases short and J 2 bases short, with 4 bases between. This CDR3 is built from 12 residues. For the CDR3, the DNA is TGTGCCAGTAGTATCCAGAACTATGGCTACACCTTC. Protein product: CASSIQNYGYTF.

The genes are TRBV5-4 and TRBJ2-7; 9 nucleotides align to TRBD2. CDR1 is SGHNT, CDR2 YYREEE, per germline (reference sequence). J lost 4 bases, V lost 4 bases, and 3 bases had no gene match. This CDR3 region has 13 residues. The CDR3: CASSTGLAYEQYF. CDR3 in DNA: TGTGCCAGCAGCACCGGACTAGCGTACGAGCAGTACTTC.

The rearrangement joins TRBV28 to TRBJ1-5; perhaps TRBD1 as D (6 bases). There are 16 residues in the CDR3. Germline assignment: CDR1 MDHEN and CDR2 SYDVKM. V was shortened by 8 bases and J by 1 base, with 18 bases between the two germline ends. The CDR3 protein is CASALRGAASNQPQHF. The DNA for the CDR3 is TGTGCCAGCGCCTTGCGGGGGGCAGCGAGCAATCAGCCCCAGCATTTT.

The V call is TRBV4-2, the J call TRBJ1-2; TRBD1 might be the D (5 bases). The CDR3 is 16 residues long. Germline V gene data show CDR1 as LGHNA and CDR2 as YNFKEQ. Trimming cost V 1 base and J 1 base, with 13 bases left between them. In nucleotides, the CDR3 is TGTGCCAGCAGCCAAGGGGCCGGGGCGAATAACTATGGCTACACCTTC. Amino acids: CASSQGAGANNYGYTF.

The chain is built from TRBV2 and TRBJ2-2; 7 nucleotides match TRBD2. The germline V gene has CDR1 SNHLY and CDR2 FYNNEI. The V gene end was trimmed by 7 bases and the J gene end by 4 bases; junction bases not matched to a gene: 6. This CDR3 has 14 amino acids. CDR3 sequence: CASTPGLGTGELFF. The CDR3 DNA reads TGTGCCAGCACGCCCGGACTAGGCACCGGGGAGCTGTTTTTT.

CDR3 sequence: CASSAGQAVNEQYF. In nucleotides, the CDR3 is TGCGCCAGCAGCGCCGGACAGGCTGTGAACGAGCAGTACTTC. This chain joins TRBV5-1 and TRBJ2-7, with 7 bases identical to TRBD1. V lost 4 bases, J lost 5 bases, and 9 bases stayed unmatched. CDR3 length: 14 amino acids. Germline assignment: CDR1 SGHRS and CDR2 YFSETQ.

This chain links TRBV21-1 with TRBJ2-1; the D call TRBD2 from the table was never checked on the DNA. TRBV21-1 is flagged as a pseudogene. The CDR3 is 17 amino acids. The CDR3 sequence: CASSRPPWTRIYNEQFF. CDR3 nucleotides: TGTGCCAGCAGCCGCCCTCCTTGGACTAGGATCTACAATGAGCAGTTCTTC.

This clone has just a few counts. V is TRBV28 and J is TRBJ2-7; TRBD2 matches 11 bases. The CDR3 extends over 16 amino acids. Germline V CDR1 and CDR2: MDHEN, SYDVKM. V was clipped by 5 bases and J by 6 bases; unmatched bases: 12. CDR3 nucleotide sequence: TGTGCCAGCAGTCCTTTACTAGCGGGAGAGACTCCCGAGCAGTACTTC. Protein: CASSPLLAGETPEQYF. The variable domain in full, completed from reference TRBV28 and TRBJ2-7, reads DVKVTQSSRYLVKRTGEKVFLECVQDMDHENMFWYRQDPGLGLRLIYFSYDVKMKEKGDIPEGYSVSREKKERFSLILESASTNQTSMYLCASSPLLAGETPEQYFGPGTRLTVT.

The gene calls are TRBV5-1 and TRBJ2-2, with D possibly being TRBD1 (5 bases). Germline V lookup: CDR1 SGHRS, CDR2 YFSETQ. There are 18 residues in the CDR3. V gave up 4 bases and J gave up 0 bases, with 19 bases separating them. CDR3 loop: CASSPNPNTGANTGELFF. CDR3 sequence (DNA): TGCGCCAGCAGCCCCAACCCGAACACAGGTGCGAACACCGGGGAGCTGTTTTTT.

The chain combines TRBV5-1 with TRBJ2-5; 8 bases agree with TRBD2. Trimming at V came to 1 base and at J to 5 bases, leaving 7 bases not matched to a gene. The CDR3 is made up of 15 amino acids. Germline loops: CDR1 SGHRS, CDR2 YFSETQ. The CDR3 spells CASSLSAGGFETQYF. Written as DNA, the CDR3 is TGCGCCAGCAGCTTGAGTGCGGGAGGCTTTGAGACCCAGTACTTC.

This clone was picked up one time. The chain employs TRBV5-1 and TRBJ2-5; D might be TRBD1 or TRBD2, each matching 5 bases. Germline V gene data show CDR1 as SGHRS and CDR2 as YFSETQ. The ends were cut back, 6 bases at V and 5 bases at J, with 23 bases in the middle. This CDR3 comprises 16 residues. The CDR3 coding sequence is TGCGCCAGCATTCTTGGGATTGGGACCATCCGGGAGACCCAGTACTTC. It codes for CASILGIGTIRETQYF.

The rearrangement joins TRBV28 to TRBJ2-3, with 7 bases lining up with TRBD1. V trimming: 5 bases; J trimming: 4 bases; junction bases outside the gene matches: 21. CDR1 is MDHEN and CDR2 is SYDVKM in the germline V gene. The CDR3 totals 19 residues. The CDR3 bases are TGTGCCAGCAGTCCGGGACAGCCGAGGGGTTTAGGGCGGGCAGATACGCAGTATTTT. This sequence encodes CASSPGQPRGLGRADTQYF.

CDR3 region: CASSTLKGREKLFF. CDR3 bases: TGTGCCAGCAGTACTCTGAAGGGAAGAGAAAAACTGTTTTTT. The chain joins TRBV27 to TRBJ1-4; D is ambiguous. Per the germline V gene, CDR1 is MNHEY and CDR2 is SMNVEV (reference sequence). This CDR3 region has 14 residues. V was clipped by 5 bases and J by 8 bases, with 15 bases between them.

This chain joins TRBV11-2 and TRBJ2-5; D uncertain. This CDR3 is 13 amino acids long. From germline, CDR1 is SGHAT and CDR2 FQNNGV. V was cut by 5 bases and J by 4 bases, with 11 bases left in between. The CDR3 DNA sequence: TGTGCCAGCAGCACCTCCCCGACAGAGACCCAGTACTTC. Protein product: CASSTSPTETQYF. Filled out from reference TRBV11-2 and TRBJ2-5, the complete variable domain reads EAGVAQSPRYKIIEKRQSVAFWCNPISGHATLYWYQQILGQGPKLLIQFQNNGVVDDSQLPKDRFSAERLKGVDSTLKIQPAKLEDSAVYLCASSTSPTETQYFGPGTRLLVL.

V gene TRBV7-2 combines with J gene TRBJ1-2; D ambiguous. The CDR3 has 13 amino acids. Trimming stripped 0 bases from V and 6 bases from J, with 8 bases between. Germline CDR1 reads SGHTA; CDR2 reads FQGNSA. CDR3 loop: CASSLAGGDGYTF. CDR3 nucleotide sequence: TGTGCCAGCAGCTTAGCCGGCGGCGATGGCTACACCTTC.